These 26 T cell receptor beta chains were all obtained from the same sample, sequenced in a study of T-cell memory formation after mild COVID-19. TCRdb re-derived calls from the 5' RACE reads in MiXCR, one entry per CDR3 protein. The sample lists hundreds of thousands of distinct CDR3 sequences; 28% were seen once. The specimen sequenced was PBMCs or a T cell subset sorted from them (not recorded which). These receptors originate from an adult woman who had mild COVID-19 (a few samples of this study predate the infection). Cell type and time point are not known.

The table lists this clonotype with a few counts. This chain uses TRBV5-1 with TRBJ2-7, with no clear D. CDR1 is SGHRS, CDR2 YFSETQ, per germline. Trimming took off 3 bases at V and 3 bases at J, with 16 bases between the two ends. The CDR3 has 15 residues. CDR3 protein: CASSSRAWQHYEQYF. The DNA for the CDR3 is TGCGCCAGCAGCTCGCGTGCCTGGCAGCACTACGAGCAGTACTTC.

This clonotype has a handful of counts. This chain links TRBV7-9 with TRBJ1-4, with TRBD1 matching over 7 bases. The CDR3 sequence is 14 residues long. V shed 3 bases and J 4 bases; nucleotides not matched to a gene: 2. CDR1 is SEHNR, CDR2 FQNEAQ, per germline (reference sequence). CDR3 residues: CASSLGQLNEKLFF. In DNA, the CDR3 is TGTGCCAGCAGCTTGGGACAGCTTAATGAAAAACTGTTTTTT.

The V gene is TRBV6-5, the J gene TRBJ1-3; 7 positions agree with TRBD1. The V segment lost 0 bases and the J segment 2 bases; nucleotides outside the gene matches: 1. The CDR3 is made up of 15 amino acids. Germline CDR1 MNHEY, CDR2 SVGAGI. CDR3 bases: TGTGCCAGCAGTTACTCGGGACAGCCTGGAAACACCATATATTTT. Its translation: CASSYSGQPGNTIYF.

The gene calls are TRBV12-3 or TRBV12-4 and TRBJ1-5, with a tentative D call TRBD1 (6 bases). V shed 7 bases and J shed 5 bases, with 18 bases lying between them. This CDR3 has 15 amino acids. The DNA for the CDR3 is TGTGCCAGCAATCGGGGCAGGGGTATAGATCAGCCCCAGCATTTT. Amino acids: CASNRGRGIDQPQHF.

In this sample, this clonotype turned up a few times. The rearrangement uses TRBV20-1 and TRBJ2-6; D may be TRBD2 (5 bases). Germline V gene lookup returns CDR1 DFQATT and CDR2 SNEGSKA (reference sequence). The CDR3 is 18 amino acids. V lost 2 bases and J lost 0, with 17 bases in between. CDR3 nucleotides: TGCAGTGCTAGATCCCCGGGGATCACCTTCTCTGGGGCCAACGTCCTGACTTTC. It codes for CSARSPGITFSGANVLTF.

The sample holds many counts of this clonotype. The rearrangement uses TRBV7-9 and TRBJ2-7, with a tentative D call TRBD2 (6 bases). This CDR3 is 16 amino acids long. Germline V gives CDR1 SEHNR, CDR2 FQNEAQ (reference sequence). The V end was cut by 1 base, the J end by 4 bases, with 17 bases between. CDR3 region: CASSLGDAGSRYEQYF. For the CDR3, the DNA is TGTGCCAGCAGCTTAGGGGATGCGGGGAGTAGGTACGAGCAGTACTTC.

The chain joins TRBV6-2 or TRBV6-3 to TRBJ2-7, with 9 bases aligning to TRBD2. The CDR3 has 16 amino acids. Trimming took 5 bases from V and 7 from J; bases not matched to a gene: 15. CDR1 and CDR2 (germline): MNHEY, SVGEGT. For the CDR3, the DNA is TGTGCCAGCAGTGCGGACCGGACTAGCGAAATTTGGGAGCAGTACTTC. This encodes CASSADRTSEIWEQYF.

The gene calls are TRBV20-1 and TRBJ2-7; 7 positions match TRBD1. The CDR3 is made up of 15 amino acids. CDR1 is DFQATT and CDR2 is SNEGSKA in the germline V gene (reference sequence). V gave up 1 base and J gave up 3 bases; unmatched junction bases: 9. CDR3 sequence reads: CSARGGTALLYEQYF. CDR3 in DNA: TGCAGTGCTAGAGGTGGGACAGCTCTTCTCTACGAGCAGTACTTC.

The DNA for the CDR3 is TGTGCCAGCAGCTCTGGTCCCAATCAGCCCCAGCATTTT. This encodes CASSSGPNQPQHF. This rearrangement joins TRBV7-2 to TRBJ1-5, with D hard to call. Germline values: CDR1 SGHTA, CDR2 FQGNSA. V lost 4 bases and J lost 3, with 7 bases in between. This CDR3 is built from 13 residues.

In its sample, this clonotype was seen a few times. V usage is TRBV20-1 and J usage is TRBJ2-3; 7 positions match TRBD1. The CDR3 has 19 residues. The V gene's germline CDR1 is DFQATT and CDR2 SNEGSKA (reference sequence). Losses at the gene ends were 2 bases for V and 0 bases for J; bases not matched to a gene: 17. CDR3 DNA sequence: TGCAGTGCTAGACCTACCCTTATTCGGACAGGCACTAGCACAGATACGCAGTATTTT. It codes for CSARPTLIRTGTSTDTQYF.

V and J are TRBV27 and TRBJ2-7, with D unresolved. V dropped 5 bases and J dropped 3 bases, with 14 bases sitting between them. The CDR3 sequence is 14 residues long. Germline CDR1 is MNHEY and CDR2 is SMNVEV (reference sequence). CDR3 region: CASSEQWAGYEQYF. The CDR3 DNA reads as TGTGCCAGCAGTGAACAGTGGGCTGGCTACGAGCAGTACTTC.

The V call is TRBV4-1, the J call TRBJ2-3; TRBD2 matches 10 bases. Germline trimming cut 4 bases from V and 1 base from J; bases unmatched to any gene: 8. Germline CDR1 and CDR2: MGHRA and YSYEKL. There are 17 residues in the CDR3. The chain's CDR3 is CASSPRGGTSGTDTQYF. DNA of the CDR3: TGCGCCAGCAGCCCCCGGGGGGGGACTAGCGGCACAGATACGCAGTATTTT.

The genes are TRBV7-9 and TRBJ2-5, with no clear D. The CDR3 runs to 13 residues. Deletions cut 4 bases from V and 4 bases from J, with 10 bases between. Germline lookup yields CDR1 SEHNR and CDR2 FQNEAQ (reference sequence). The DNA of the CDR3 is TGTGCCAGCAGCTCCTCTCCTAGAGAGACCCAGTACTTC. Translation: CASSSSPRETQYF.

The rearrangement uses TRBV9 and TRBJ1-1; 10 bases fit TRBD1. Per germline, CDR1 SGDLS and CDR2 YYNGEE. With V trimmed by 0 bases and J by 6 bases, 8 bases remained unmatched. The CDR3 is 16 residues long. The CDR3 bases are TGTGCCAGCAGCGTAGATGACAGGGGGCCTGCTCCTGAAGCTTTCTTT. Translated, it gives CASSVDDRGPAPEAFF. Filled out from reference TRBV9 and TRBJ1-1, the complete variable domain reads DSGVTQTPKHLITATGQRVTLRCSPRSGDLSVYWYQQSLDQGLQFLIQYYNGEERAKGNILERFSAQQFPDLHSELNLSSLELGDSALYFCASSVDDRGPAPEAFFGQGTRLTVV.

This chain joins TRBV6-2 or TRBV6-3 and TRBJ2-2; no clear D gene. Trimming left V 5 bases short and J 0 bases short, with 16 bases between. This CDR3 is 17 amino acids long. Germline CDR1 reads MNHEY; CDR2 reads SVGEGT. CDR3 sequence: CASSRSGGRANTGELFF. The CDR3 coding sequence is TGTGCCAGCAGTCGGTCTGGCGGCCGAGCGAACACCGGGGAGCTGTTTTTT.

This clonotype was found a few times. The chain is built from TRBV30 and TRBJ1-5; 7 bases line up with TRBD1. Trimming cost V 5 bases and J 0 bases; bases outside gene matches: 4. CDR1 and CDR2 (germline): GTSNPN, SVGIG (reference sequence). This CDR3 comprises 14 residues. The CDR3 DNA is TGTGCCTGGGGGACAGTTAATAGCAATCAGCCCCAGCATTTT. It translates to CAWGTVNSNQPQHF.

The chain has TRBV18 and TRBJ2-7; 10 bases are a match to TRBD1. In germline, CDR1 is KGHSH, CDR2 LQKENI. The CDR3 has 15 residues. V lost 3 bases to trimming and J lost 7 bases; unmatched junction nucleotides: 9. CDR3 sequence reads: CASSPPGTGAGEQYF. CDR3 in DNA: TGTGCCAGCTCACCGCCCGGGACAGGGGCAGGGGAGCAGTACTTC.

This clonotype was seen only a few times. The chain combines TRBV12-3 or TRBV12-4 with TRBJ1-5, with D maybe TRBD1 (5 bases). V lost 5 bases to trimming and J lost 10 bases, with 12 bases between them. The length of the CDR3 is 12 residues. CDR3 bases: TGTGCCAGCAGTCTACCGGACAAACCCCAGCATTTT. Protein: CASSLPDKPQHF.

Only a few counts were recorded for this clonotype. The gene calls are TRBV4-1 and TRBJ2-4, with 11 bases aligning to TRBD2. The CDR3 is 19 residues long. Losses at the gene ends were 2 bases for V and 0 bases for J; bases not matched to a gene: 9. Per germline, CDR1 MGHRA and CDR2 YSYEKL. DNA for the CDR3: TGCGCCAGCAGCCAAAGCGGGCTAGCGGGGGGCCTAGCCAAAAACATTCAGTACTTC. This gives the protein CASSQSGLAGGLAKNIQYF.

V is TRBV9 and J is TRBJ1-3; D may be TRBD1 (5 bases). The germline CDR1 and CDR2 sequences are SGDLS and YYNGEE. The CDR3 is 15 residues long. Trimming cost V 0 bases and J 0 bases, with 7 bases left between them. CDR3 in DNA: TGTGCCAGCAGCGTAGACGGGGGCTCTGGAAACACCATATATTTT. The encoded protein is CASSVDGGSGNTIYF.

The rearrangement joins TRBV5-5 to TRBJ1-2; D is unresolved. The CDR3 extends over 14 amino acids. Germline CDR1 SGHKS, CDR2 YYEKEE (reference sequence). With 6 bases removed from V and 0 bases from J, the gap between germline ends came to 12 bases. The CDR3 DNA is TGTGCCAGCAACTCCCGGAGATCTAACTATGGCTACACCTTC. Translating it yields CASNSRRSNYGYTF. Using reference TRBV5-5 and TRBJ1-2 for the parts outside the CDR3, the full variable domain is DAGVTQSPTHLIKTRGQQVTLRCSPISGHKSVSWYQQVLGQGPQFIFQYYEKEERGRGNFPDRFSARQFPNYSSELNVNALLLGDSALYLCASNSRRSNYGYTFGSGTRLTVV.

This clonotype was counted between two and nine times. This chain connects TRBV9 to TRBJ2-1; D possibly uses TRBD1 or TRBD2 (5 bases each). Between the trimmed V and J ends, which lost 0 bases and 8 bases, there was a span of 6 bases. The CDR3 is 12 residues long. Germline CDR1 reads SGDLS; CDR2 reads YYNGEE. The CDR3, as DNA: TGTGCCAGCAGCGTAGTGGGGGATGAGCAGTTCTTC. It specifies CASSVVGDEQFF.

This clonotype has more than one count but fewer than ten. The chain joins TRBV5-1 to TRBJ2-1; TRBD2 matches 8 bases. Germline loops: CDR1 SGHRS, CDR2 YFSETQ. V shed 4 bases and J 9 bases; nucleotides not matched to a gene: 12. The CDR3 spans 15 residues. The CDR3 protein is CASSEDNGRAGEQFF. The CDR3 nucleotides are TGCGCCAGCAGCGAGGATAACGGGAGGGCCGGTGAGCAGTTCTTC.

In this sample, this clonotype turned up many times. The chain combines TRBV20-1 with TRBJ2-7; the D is unclear. Per germline, CDR1 DFQATT and CDR2 SNEGSKA (reference sequence). V lost 0 bases, J lost 0 bases, and 9 bases lay in between. This CDR3 is 14 amino acids long. This chain's CDR3 is CSARDKRRSYEQYF. CDR3 sequence (DNA): TGCAGTGCTAGAGATAAGCGACGCTCCTACGAGCAGTACTTC.

V and J are TRBV6-6 and TRBJ1-1; no reliable D call. This CDR3 is built from 14 residues. CDR1 is MNHNY and CDR2 is SVGAGI in the germline V gene (reference sequence). Trimming removed 2 bases at V and 1 base at J, with 8 bases between. CDR3 DNA sequence: TGTGCCAGCAGTTACGGCAGGACGAACACTGAAGCTTTCTTT. It encodes CASSYGRTNTEAFF.

The V call is TRBV7-3, the J call TRBJ2-7, with 9 nucleotides matching TRBD2. The CDR3 is 14 residues long. Germline-derived CDR1 and CDR2 are SGHTA and FQGTGA. V lost 6 bases to trimming and J lost 7 bases; unmatched junction nucleotides: 10. The DNA of the CDR3 is TGTGCCAGCAGATTGACTAGCGGAGCAGGGGAGCAGTACTTC. Residues: CASRLTSGAGEQYF.